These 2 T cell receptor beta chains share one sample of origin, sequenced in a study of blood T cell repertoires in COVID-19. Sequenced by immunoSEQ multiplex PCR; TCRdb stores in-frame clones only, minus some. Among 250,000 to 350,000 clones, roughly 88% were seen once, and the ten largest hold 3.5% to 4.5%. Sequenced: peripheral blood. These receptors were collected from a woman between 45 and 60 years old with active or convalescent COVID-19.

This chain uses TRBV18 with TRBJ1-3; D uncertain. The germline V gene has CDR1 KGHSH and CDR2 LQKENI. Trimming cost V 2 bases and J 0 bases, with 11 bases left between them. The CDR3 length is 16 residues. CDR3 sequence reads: CASSPRQAHSGNTIYF. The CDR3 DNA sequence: TGTGCCAGCTCACCAAGGCAGGCTCACTCTGGAAACACCATATATTTT.

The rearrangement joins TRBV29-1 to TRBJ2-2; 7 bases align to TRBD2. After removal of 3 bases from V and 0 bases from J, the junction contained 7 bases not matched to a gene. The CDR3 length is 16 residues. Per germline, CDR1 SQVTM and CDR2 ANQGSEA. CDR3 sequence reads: CSVELLAETNTGELFF. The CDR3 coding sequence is TGCAGCGTTGAGTTGCTAGCGGAGACGAACACCGGGGAGCTGTTTTTT.